The next 21 T cell receptor beta chains were all read from a single sample in a study of blood T cell repertoires in COVID-19. Sequenced by immunoSEQ multiplex PCR; TCRdb stores in-frame clones only, minus some. The table lists about 63,000 clones, roughly four fifths of them singletons, with 12% in the top ten. Sequencing used peripheral blood. These receptors were obtained from a human donor in a cohort sampled during active COVID-19.

This chain joins TRBV10-2 and TRBJ2-3; maybe TRBD2 (5 bases). The CDR3 runs 14 residues. The V and J ends lost 2 bases and 2 bases respectively, with 8 bases between them. Germline CDR1 reads WSHSY; CDR2 reads SAAADI. The CDR3 nucleotides read TGCGCCAGCAGTGAGGGCGGGTCCACAGATACGCAGTATTTT. It specifies CASSEGGSTDTQYF.

This chain joins TRBV6-2 or TRBV6-3 and TRBJ2-7; 11 nucleotides match TRBD2. Germline loops: CDR1 MNHEY, CDR2 SVGEGT. Losses at the gene ends were 4 bases for V and 4 bases for J; bases not matched to a gene: 12. The CDR3 runs 17 residues. CDR3 protein: CASSSPPGTSGHYEQYF. Here the CDR3 DNA reads TGTGCCAGCAGTTCCCCACCCGGGACTAGCGGCCATTACGAGCAGTACTTC.

This rearrangement joins TRBV28 to TRBJ2-7; D remains ambiguous. The CDR3 has 13 amino acids. Per the germline V gene, CDR1 is MDHEN and CDR2 is SYDVKM. V was shortened by 6 bases and J by 2 bases, with 11 bases between the two germline ends. CDR3 DNA sequence: TGTGCCAGCAGACCTATACCGGCCTACGAGCAGTACTTC. Translated: CASRPIPAYEQYF.

V gene TRBV19 combines with J gene TRBJ1-5; 7 bases fit TRBD1. CDR1 LNHDA and CDR2 SQIVND come from the germline V gene (reference sequence). The CDR3 loop spans 17 amino acids. Trimming at V came to 7 bases and at J to 1 base, leaving 13 bases not matched to a gene. This CDR3 reads CASTSFPDRDSNQPQHF. The CDR3 DNA reads TGTGCCAGTACCTCTTTCCCTGACAGGGACAGCAATCAGCCCCAGCATTTT.

V usage is TRBV4-1 and J usage is TRBJ1-1; weak D call: TRBD1 (5 bases). The CDR3 totals 13 residues. In germline, CDR1 is MGHRA, CDR2 YSYEKL. V lost 3 bases, J lost 7 bases, and 12 bases lay in between. The CDR3 nucleotides are TGCGCCAGCAGCCATCTGGGGCCGTTTGAAGCTTTCTTT. This codes for CASSHLGPFEAFF.

The V call is TRBV12-3 or TRBV12-4, the J call TRBJ2-1, with D tentatively TRBD1 (5 bases). The CDR3 loop spans 13 amino acids. Between the trimmed V and J ends, which lost 4 bases and 7 bases, there was a span of 11 bases. The CDR3 reads CASSSGSGNEQFF. The CDR3 region has the DNA TGTGCCAGCAGTTCCGGGTCAGGGAATGAGCAGTTCTTC.

The J gene is TRBJ1-2, the V gene TRBV7-6; 10 bases line up with TRBD1. The CDR3 has 13 amino acids. The V and J ends lost 2 bases and 7 bases, in that order; junction bases with no gene match: 1. Germline CDR1 and CDR2: SGHVS and FNYEAQ. CDR3 sequence reads: CASSLWTGGGYTF. In DNA, the CDR3 is TGTGCCAGCAGCTTATGGACAGGGGGTGGCTACACCTTC.

This clone came up a few times. This chain links TRBV30 with TRBJ1-2; 8 positions agree with TRBD1. Trimming at V came to 2 bases and at J to 2 bases, leaving 4 bases not matched to a gene. The CDR3 is 14 amino acids. Germline-derived CDR1 and CDR2 are GTSNPN and SVGIG (reference sequence). The CDR3 region is CAWSIQGANYGYTF. The CDR3 DNA reads TGTGCCTGGAGTATCCAGGGGGCGAACTATGGCTACACCTTC. Based on the CDR3 plus reference TRBV30 and TRBJ1-2, the full variable domain is SQTIHQWPATLVQPVGSPLSLECTVEGTSNPNLYWYRQAAGRGLQLLFYSVGIGQISSEVPQNLSASRPQDRQFILSSKKLLLSDSGFYLCAWSIQGANYGYTFGSGTRLTVV.

The chain couples TRBV24-1 to TRBJ2-1, with 8 bases that match TRBD2. Per the germline V gene, CDR1 is KGHDR and CDR2 is SFDVKD. The CDR3 has 13 residues. The J segment lost 12 bases and the V segment lost 5 bases, leaving 8 bases of the junction unmatched. The CDR3 spells CATSANTGTRQFF. For the CDR3, the DNA is TGTGCCACCAGTGCCAATACCGGGACTAGGCAGTTCTTC.

This clone was found once. The chain employs TRBV6-6 and TRBJ1-2, with 9 bases lining up with TRBD1. CDR1 and CDR2 from the germline V gene are MNHNY and SVGAGI (reference sequence). With V trimmed by 6 bases and J by 8 bases, 7 bases remained unmatched. There are 13 residues in the CDR3. This chain's CDR3 is CASRIRTGDGYTF. CDR3 in DNA: TGTGCCAGCAGAATCCGGACAGGGGACGGCTACACCTTC.

The rearrangement links TRBV6-2 or TRBV6-3 to TRBJ1-6; possible D gene TRBD1, 5 bases. V lost 4 bases and J 15 bases, leaving 16 bases between the germline ends. Germline CDR1 is MNHEY and CDR2 is SVGEGT. CDR3 length: 13 amino acids. The DNA of the CDR3 is TGTGCCAGCAGTTCCTACCAGGGAAAATTCCTCCACTTT. Protein product: CASSSYQGKFLHF.

This clone has just one count. This chain connects TRBV27 to TRBJ2-7; TRBD2 agrees at 14 bases. The CDR3 has 17 residues. Per germline, CDR1 MNHEY and CDR2 SMNVEV (reference sequence). Trimming at V came to 5 bases and at J to 6 bases, leaving 12 bases not matched to a gene. Written as DNA, the CDR3 is TGTGCCAGCAGTAGTCCGGGACTAGCGGGAGTTGTAGGCGAGCAGTACTTC. Translated: CASSSPGLAGVVGEQYF.

The rearrangement uses TRBV6-2 or TRBV6-3 and TRBJ2-5; the D gene is possibly TRBD1 (5 bases). V was pared by 5 bases and J by 0 bases, with 13 bases between. The CDR3 length is 15 residues. From germline, CDR1 is MNHEY and CDR2 SVGEGT. The CDR3 DNA is TGTGCCAGCAGTGGGCAGGGATCGTACCAAGAGACCCAGTACTTC. Translation gives CASSGQGSYQETQYF.

Comment on this clone: Additional DNA sequences in this sample encode the identical CDR3. This chain connects TRBV7-2 to TRBJ2-1; TRBD2 might be the D (7 bases). Deletions cut 4 bases from V and 2 bases from J, with 12 bases between. CDR1 SGHTA and CDR2 FQGNSA come from the germline V gene. This CDR3 has 15 amino acids. The CDR3 nucleotides read TGTGCCAGCAGCTCTGGAGGGGGGGCCTACAATGAGCAGTTCTTC. The encoded protein is CASSSGGGAYNEQFF.

This chain uses TRBV4-1 with TRBJ2-5, with D uncertain. Trimming shortened V by 4 bases and J by 4 bases, and 10 bases separated the two germline ends. Per germline, CDR1 MGHRA and CDR2 YSYEKL. The CDR3 has 13 amino acids. DNA for the CDR3: TGCGCCAGCAGCCCGCCGTCGGGAGAGACCCAGTACTTC. This translates into CASSPPSGETQYF.

CDR3 in DNA: TGTGCCAGCAGGGGAAGGGGACAGGGAGCGAGGAACGAGCAGTACTTC. This translates into CASRGRGQGARNEQYF. The chain carries TRBV2 and TRBJ2-7; TRBD1 aligns across 9 bases. The CDR3 consists of 16 residues. Germline lookup yields CDR1 SNHLY and CDR2 FYNNEI. J lost 5 bases, V lost 6 bases, and 14 bases had no gene match.

CDR3 loop: CASSYSGRALSYEQYF. The DNA for the CDR3 is TGTGCCAGCAGTTACTCGGGGAGGGCCCTCTCCTACGAGCAGTACTTC. The chain employs TRBV6-5 and TRBJ2-7; 7 bases agree with TRBD2. The V and J ends lost 0 bases and 0 bases, in that order; junction bases with no gene match: 5. The CDR3 sequence is 16 residues long. In germline, CDR1 is MNHEY, CDR2 SVGAGI.

The rearrangement uses TRBV5-5 and TRBJ1-3; D gene ambiguous. Germline V gene lookup returns CDR1 SGHKS and CDR2 YYEKEE (reference sequence). This CDR3 comprises 16 residues. Trimming pared 4 bases from V and 0 bases from J, leaving 14 bases between. CDR3 in amino acids: CASSPHIFDSGNTIYF. In DNA, the CDR3 is TGTGCCAGCAGCCCGCACATATTTGACTCTGGAAACACCATATATTTT.

This clone was recorded a few times. The chain joins TRBV2 to TRBJ1-5, with TRBD1 as a possible D gene (5 bases). V lost 4 bases to trimming and J lost 2 bases, with 9 bases between them. The germline gives CDR1 SNHLY, CDR2 FYNNEI. The CDR3 is made up of 14 amino acids. Written as DNA, the CDR3 is TGTGCCAGCAGTGCCGACAGAGGCAATCAGCCCCAGCATTTT. Translated: CASSADRGNQPQHF.

The chain has TRBV9 and TRBJ2-1; 11 nucleotides agree with TRBD2. Germline loops: CDR1 SGDLS, CDR2 YYNGEE. The V segment lost 3 bases and the J segment 10 bases; nucleotides outside the gene matches: 0. This CDR3 has 12 residues. The CDR3 DNA is TGTGCCAGCAGCGCTAGCGGGGGGGAGCAGTTCTTC. It encodes CASSASGGEQFF.

The chain carries TRBV6-2 or TRBV6-3 and TRBJ1-5; D unresolved. Germline loops: CDR1 MNHEY, CDR2 SVGEGT. This CDR3 comprises 13 residues. V lost 5 bases, J lost 4 bases, and 9 bases lay in between. CDR3 bases: TGTGCCAGCAGTACAACTACAAATCAGCCCCAGCATTTT. Amino acids: CASSTTTNQPQHF.